The clone carrying this TCR beta chain was detected once. This sample stems from a study of T cell responses to AZD1222 COVID-19 vaccine. The CDR3 is made up of 14 amino acids. Trimming at V came to 5 bases and at J to 6 bases, leaving 4 bases not matched to a gene. Germline CDR1 is SGHTA and CDR2 is FQGNSA. Method: immunoSEQ multiplex PCR; TCRdb's copy keeps in-frame clones and lacks some. Among around 94,000 clones listed, 84% were seen once. The sequences come from peripheral blood, collected on day 0 of AZD1222 vaccination. The receptor was isolated from an adult in good health. The chain joins TRBV7-2 to TRBJ2-2, with 9 nucleotides matching TRBD2. The CDR3 loop is CASSPLAGAGELFF. The CDR3 nucleotides are TGTGCCAGCAGCCCGTTAGCGGGAGCCGGGGAGCTGTTTTTT.